Listed here are 21 T cell receptor beta chains from one sample, sequenced in a study of lymphopenia after photon versus proton radiotherapy. Using immunoSEQ multiplex PCR, the repertoire was profiled, and TCRdb retains in-frame clones only, with some absent. The table shows 20,000 to 25,000 clones, with around nine tenths occurring only once. The source was peripheral blood, collected from a patient treated with proton-based radiotherapy. The source is a woman in her 70s with pancreatic cancer. Some clones in this sample may be carry-over from other donors' samples.

The chain is built from TRBV7-2 and TRBJ2-1; the match to TRBD2 covers 8 bases. V lost 4 bases, J lost 6 bases, and 17 bases stayed unmatched. The germline CDR1 and CDR2 sequences are SGHTA and FQGNSA. This CDR3 contains 18 residues. CDR3 residues: CASSSLRAGVGIGNEQFF. In DNA, the CDR3 is TGTGCCAGCAGCTCCCTTCGAGCGGGAGTTGGTATAGGCAATGAGCAGTTCTTC.

The count of this clone is one. The V call is TRBV28, the J call TRBJ1-5; D ambiguous. V dropped 8 bases and J dropped 3 bases, with 14 bases sitting between them. The CDR3 is made up of 14 amino acids. CDR1 is MDHEN and CDR2 is SYDVKM in the germline V gene. CDR3 DNA: TGTGCCAGCGCTGGTGGCATCCCCAATCAGCCCCAGCATTTT. It encodes CASAGGIPNQPQHF.

J is TRBJ1-5 and V is TRBV5-1, with 11 bases matching TRBD1. This CDR3 is 14 amino acids long. V shed 3 bases and J 5 bases; nucleotides not matched to a gene: 1. Germline V gene data show CDR1 as SGHRS and CDR2 as YFSETQ. Here the CDR3 DNA reads TGCGCCAGCAGCTGGGGACAGGGGGATCAGCCCCAGCATTTT. It is translated as CASSWGQGDQPQHF.

The V call is TRBV9, the J call TRBJ2-1; D perhaps matches TRBD2 (6 bases). Per the germline V gene, CDR1 is SGDLS and CDR2 is YYNGEE. V shed 0 bases and J shed 2 bases, with 6 bases lying between them. CDR3 length: 14 residues. The chain's CDR3 is CASSVGGAYNEQFF. CDR3 DNA: TGTGCCAGCAGCGTAGGGGGGGCCTACAATGAGCAGTTCTTC.

This chain connects TRBV5-1 to TRBJ2-3; either TRBD1 or TRBD2 may supply D (5 bases each). The germline V gene has CDR1 SGHRS and CDR2 YFSETQ. Trimming took 2 bases from V and 0 from J, leaving 22 bases between them. CDR3 length equals 19 residues. CDR3 sequence: CASSFEGSGYGVSTDTQYF. The CDR3 DNA reads as TGCGCCAGCAGCTTTGAGGGGAGTGGATATGGGGTTAGCACAGATACGCAGTATTTT.

This clone was counted only a few times. The chain uses TRBV4-2 and TRBJ2-2, with 10 bases identical to TRBD2. This CDR3 is 15 amino acids long. The V gene end was trimmed by 6 bases and the J gene end by 3 bases; junction bases not matched to a gene: 4. The germline V gene encodes CDR1 LGHNA and CDR2 YNFKEQ. The CDR3 here is CASSALAGDTGELFF. CDR3 nucleotide sequence: TGTGCCAGCAGTGCCCTAGCGGGAGACACCGGGGAGCTGTTTTTT.

The chain employs TRBV19 and TRBJ2-1; D not certain. Germline assignment: CDR1 LNHDA and CDR2 SQIVND (reference sequence). There are 15 residues in the CDR3. Trimming pared 5 bases from V and 0 bases from J, leaving 11 bases between. The CDR3 sequence is CASSPPGSSYNEQFF. For the CDR3, the DNA is TGTGCCAGTAGTCCCCCAGGTAGCTCCTACAATGAGCAGTTCTTC.

This clone was detected only once. This sequence joins TRBV7-2 and TRBJ2-7; no firm D call. V was shortened by 1 base and J by 2 bases, with 12 bases between the two germline ends. This CDR3 region has 15 residues. The germline gives CDR1 SGHTA, CDR2 FQGNSA. The CDR3 is CASSLGSGPTYEQYF. CDR3 sequence (DNA): TGTGCCAGCAGCTTAGGGTCCGGGCCTACCTACGAGCAGTACTTC.

The chain employs TRBV28 and TRBJ1-2, with D possibly being TRBD1 (6 bases). This CDR3 spans 15 amino acids. Germline V gene data show CDR1 as MDHEN and CDR2 as SYDVKM. Trimming shortened V by 5 bases and J by 0 bases, and 13 bases separated the two germline ends. CDR3 loop: CASSPGGTSNYGYTF. The DNA of the CDR3 is TGTGCCAGCAGTCCCGGGGGCACCTCTAACTATGGCTACACCTTC.

This chain connects TRBV28 to TRBJ1-2, with TRBD1 as a possible D gene (5 bases). CDR3 size: 14 residues. Trimming took 5 bases from V and 3 from J, leaving 13 bases between them. Germline loops: CDR1 MDHEN, CDR2 SYDVKM. This chain's CDR3 is CASSHRDGYYGYTF. The CDR3 nucleotides read TGTGCCAGCAGTCACCGGGACGGATACTATGGCTACACCTTC.

V and J are TRBV11-3 and TRBJ1-1; tentatively, D is TRBD1 (5 bases). Germline V gene lookup returns CDR1 SGHNT and CDR2 YENEEA. The CDR3 has 13 amino acids. Trimming removed 6 bases from V and 2 bases from J, with 10 bases in between. The CDR3 DNA reads TGTGCCAGCAGTCTTGGGGCTAACACTGAAGCTTTCTTT. Amino acids: CASSLGANTEAFF. The variable domain in full, completed from reference TRBV11-3 and TRBJ1-1, reads EAGVVQSPRYKIIEKKQPVAFWCNPISGHNTLYWYLQNLGQGPELLIRYENEEAVDDSQLPKDRFSAERLKGVDSTLKIQPAELGDSAVYLCASSLGANTEAFFGQGTRLTVV.

The chain has TRBV5-5 and TRBJ1-1; D perhaps matches TRBD1 (6 bases). V was cut by 4 bases and J by 0 bases, with 10 bases left in between. CDR1 SGHKS and CDR2 YYEKEE come from the germline V gene (reference sequence). The CDR3 contains 14 residues. CDR3 DNA sequence: TGTGCCAGCAGCGGCAGGGGAATGAACACTGAAGCTTTCTTT. Protein sequence: CASSGRGMNTEAFF.

The chain combines TRBV28 with TRBJ2-1, with no clear D. This CDR3 has 13 amino acids. Germline CDR1 reads MDHEN; CDR2 reads SYDVKM. The ends were cut back, 5 bases at V and 7 bases at J, with 12 bases in the middle. For the CDR3, the DNA is TGTGCCAGCAGTCTTCGGACCCCTAATGAGCAGTTCTTC. Its translation is CASSLRTPNEQFF.

The chain joins TRBV10-1 to TRBJ1-1; 8 bases are a match to TRBD1. The CDR3 consists of 13 residues. From germline, CDR1 is WNHNN and CDR2 SYGVQD (reference sequence). J was trimmed by 10 bases and V by 0 bases; bases with no gene match: 4. CDR3 DNA sequence: TGCGCCAGCAGTGAGTCGTTCAGGGGGCGAGCTTTCTTT. Translating gives CASSESFRGRAFF.

The chain links TRBV29-1 to TRBJ1-1, with a tentative D call TRBD1 (6 bases). Between the trimmed V and J ends, which lost 6 bases and 1 base, there was a span of 9 bases. Germline-derived CDR1 and CDR2 are SQVTM and ANQGSEA. The CDR3 is 12 amino acids. The CDR3 is CSVPTGNTEAFF. The CDR3 region has the DNA TGCAGCGTACCGACAGGGAACACTGAAGCTTTCTTT.

The J gene is TRBJ1-1, the V gene TRBV5-6; D not resolved. CDR1 SGHDT and CDR2 YYEEEE come from the germline V gene. The length of the CDR3 is 12 residues. V was shortened by 9 bases and J by 1 base, with 10 bases between the two germline ends. The CDR3 here is CATNFGNTEAFF. CDR3 sequence (DNA): TGTGCCACGAACTTCGGGAACACTGAAGCTTTCTTT.

The chain recombines TRBV6-7 with TRBJ1-1; D uncertain. TRBV6-7 is recorded as an ORF, its role being uncertain. CDR3 size: 13 residues. Trimming left V 2 bases short and J 1 base short, with 5 bases between. The CDR3 is CASSYAWNTEAFF. As DNA, the CDR3 is TGTGCCAGCAGTTACGCGTGGAACACTGAAGCTTTCTTT.

This clone was seen only a few times. The gene calls are TRBV19 and TRBJ1-2; 7 bases fit TRBD1. Germline V lookup: CDR1 LNHDA, CDR2 SQIVND (reference sequence). V lost 5 bases and J lost 8; bases outside the gene matches: 8. The CDR3 length is 13 residues. CDR3 in amino acids: CASSPQTGSGYTF. As DNA, the CDR3 is TGTGCCAGTAGTCCTCAGACAGGGAGCGGCTACACCTTC. Filled out from reference TRBV19 and TRBJ1-2, the complete variable domain reads DGGITQSPKYLFRKEGQNVTLSCEQNLNHDAMYWYRQDPGQGLRLIYYSQIVNDFQKGDIAEGYSVSREKKESFPLTVTSAQKNPTAFYLCASSPQTGSGYTFGSGTRLTVV.

CDR3 amino acids: CASNVDRAGGNQPQHF. For the CDR3, the DNA is TGTGCCAGTAACGTCGACAGGGCGGGGGGCAATCAGCCCCAGCATTTT. The chain combines TRBV19 with TRBJ1-5; 7 bases align to TRBD1. The CDR3 contains 16 residues. With V trimmed by 7 bases and J by 2 bases, 11 bases remained unmatched. Germline values: CDR1 LNHDA, CDR2 SQIVND (reference sequence).

J is TRBJ2-1 and V is TRBV7-6, with D uncertain. The length of the CDR3 is 15 residues. Germline V gives CDR1 SGHVS, CDR2 FNYEAQ. V was clipped by 2 bases and J by 9 bases, with 17 bases between them. The CDR3 reads CASSLRGTPISEQFF. CDR3 sequence (DNA): TGTGCCAGCAGCTTACGCGGCACGCCCATCAGTGAGCAGTTCTTC. The complete variable domain, with remaining parts taken from reference TRBV7-6 and TRBJ2-1, reads GAGVSQSPRYKVTKRGQDVALRCDPISGHVSLYWYRQALGQGPEFLTYFNYEAQQDKSGLPNDRFSAERPEGSISTLTIQRTEQRDSAMYRCASSLRGTPISEQFFGPGTRLTVL.

This chain uses TRBV7-2 with TRBJ2-7, with D possibly matching TRBD2 (7 bases). The germline V gene has CDR1 SGHTA and CDR2 FQGNSA. Trimming pared 5 bases from V and 5 bases from J, leaving 16 bases between. CDR3 length: 14 amino acids. This CDR3 reads CASSVRGGDDEQYF. Here the CDR3 DNA reads TGTGCCAGCAGCGTCAGGGGAGGGGATGACGAGCAGTACTTC. The full variable domain, rest sourced from reference TRBV7-2 and TRBJ2-7, is GAGVSQSPSNKVTEKGKDVELRCDPISGHTALYWYRQSLGQGLEFLIYFQGNSAPDKSGLPSDRFSAERTGGSVSTLTIQRTQQEDSAVYLCASSVRGGDDEQYFGPGTRLTVT.